This TCR beta chain was captured in a study of T cells in Graves' hyperthyroidism and ophthalmopathy. At the level of the study: At the time of initial diagnosis and before any treatment, peripheral blood was collected.

What was amplified from RNA transcripts were TCR beta CDR3 regions. The TCR CDR3 was amplified in a first-round RT-PCR using the HTBI primer set. MiXCR was run by TCRdb on the multiplex PCR reads, yielding one entry per CDR3 protein. The table records approximately 610,000 distinct CDR3 sequences, about 15% of them present only once. Whole-study findings and limits: It was a median approximately 6.9 months before onset that the model predicted ophthalmopathy.

This clonotype was recorded many times. Its antigen remains unknown. V lost 0 bases to trimming and J lost 0 bases; unmatched junction nucleotides: 8. CDR1 and CDR2 (germline): GTSNPN, SVGIG (reference sequence). This CDR3 has 17 residues. The chain employs TRBV30 and TRBJ2-5, with TRBD2 matching 9 bases. Sequencing was done on a sample of blood. This TCR derives from a woman aged 40 to 50 with Graves' ophthalmopathy. The CDR3 DNA reads TGTGCCTGGAGTGTGGCTAGCGGGATTCGGTACCAAGAGACCCAGTACTTC. As protein: CAWSVASGIRYQETQYF.